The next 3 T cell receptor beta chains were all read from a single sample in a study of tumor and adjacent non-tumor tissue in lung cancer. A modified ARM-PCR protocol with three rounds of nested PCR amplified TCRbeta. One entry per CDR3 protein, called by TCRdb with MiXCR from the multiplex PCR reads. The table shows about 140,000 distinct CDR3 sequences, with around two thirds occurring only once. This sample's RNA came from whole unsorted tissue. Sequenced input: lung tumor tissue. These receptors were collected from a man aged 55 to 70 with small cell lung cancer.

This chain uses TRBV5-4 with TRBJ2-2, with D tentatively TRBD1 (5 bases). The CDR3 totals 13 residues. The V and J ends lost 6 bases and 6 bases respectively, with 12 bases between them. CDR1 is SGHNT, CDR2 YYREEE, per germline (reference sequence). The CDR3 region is CASIPQGSGELFF. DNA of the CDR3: TGTGCCAGCATCCCTCAGGGATCCGGGGAGCTGTTTTTT.

The CDR3 protein is CASSQEGFAGELFF. CDR3 coding DNA: TGTGCCAGCAGCCAAGAGGGCTTTGCCGGGGAGCTGTTTTTT. This sequence joins TRBV4-2 and TRBJ2-2; no clear D gene. The germline CDR1 and CDR2 sequences are LGHNA and YNFKEQ. Trimming stripped 0 bases from V and 6 bases from J, with 8 bases between. This CDR3 spans 14 amino acids.

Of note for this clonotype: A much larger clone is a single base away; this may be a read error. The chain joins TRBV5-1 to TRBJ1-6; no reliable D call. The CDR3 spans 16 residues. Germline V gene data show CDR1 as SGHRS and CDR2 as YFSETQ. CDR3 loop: CASSFTGSSYNSPPHF. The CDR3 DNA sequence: TGCGCCAGCAGCTTCACGGGGAGCTCCTATAATTCACCCCCCCACTTT.